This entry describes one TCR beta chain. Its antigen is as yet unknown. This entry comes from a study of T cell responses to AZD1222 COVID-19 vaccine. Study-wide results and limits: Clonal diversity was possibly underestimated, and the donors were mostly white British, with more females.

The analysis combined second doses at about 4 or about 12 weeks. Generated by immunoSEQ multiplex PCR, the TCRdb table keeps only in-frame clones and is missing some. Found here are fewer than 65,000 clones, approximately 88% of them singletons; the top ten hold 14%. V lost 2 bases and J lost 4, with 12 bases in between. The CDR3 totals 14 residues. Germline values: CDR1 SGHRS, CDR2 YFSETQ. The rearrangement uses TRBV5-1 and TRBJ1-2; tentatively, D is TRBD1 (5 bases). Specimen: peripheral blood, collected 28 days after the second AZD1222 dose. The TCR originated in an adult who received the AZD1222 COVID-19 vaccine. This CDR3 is CASSLNSGAYGYTF. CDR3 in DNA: TGCGCCAGCAGCTTAAACTCCGGGGCCTATGGCTACACCTTC.